This T cell receptor beta chain was captured by sequencing in a study of shared clonotypes between healthy human individuals. Of note for this clone: Its antigen is unidentified.

The CDR3 consists of 16 residues. With V trimmed by 4 bases and J by 3 bases, 9 bases remained unmatched. The germline V gene has CDR1 LNHDA and CDR2 SQIVND (reference sequence). Sorted-subset replicate PCR reactions were performed with approximately 0.2 ug DNA, corresponding to some 32,000 T cell genomes. Profiled with immunoSEQ multiplex PCR; TCRdb holds only in-frame clones, not every one. This sample has approximately 1.5 million clones, with around 98.5% found just once. CD4+ cell separation produced CD45RA+ naive and CD45RA-negative memory subsets. General observations from the study: Compared with memory subsets, naive subsets generally had larger estimated richness. Generation probabilities were higher for clonotypes shared across all four sorted-subset donors than for unshared ones.

The rearrangement joins TRBV19 to TRBJ1-5; TRBD1 aligns across 7 bases. Sequencing was carried out using naive CD4+ T cells sorted from blood. Specified subset: CD45RA+ positively selected. The receptor comes from a man aged 25-40 years in good health. The CDR3 here is CASSRGGTGANQPQHF. The CDR3 bases are TGTGCCAGTAGTAGGGGGGGAACAGGGGCCAATCAGCCCCAGCATTTT. The full variable domain, rest sourced from reference TRBV19 and TRBJ1-5, is DGGITQSPKYLFRKEGQNVTLSCEQNLNHDAMYWYRQDPGQGLRLIYYSQIVNDFQKGDIAEGYSVSREKKESFPLTVTSAQKNPTAFYLCASSRGGTGANQPQHFGDGTRLSIL.